These 16 T cell receptor beta chains came from one sample sequenced in a study of blood T cell repertoires in COVID-19. Assay: immunoSEQ multiplex PCR; the TCRdb copy retains only in-frame clones and omits some. The table records 250,000 or so clones, 89% of them present only once. Material for sequencing was peripheral blood. The receptors were gathered from a woman in her thirties or forties who had recovered from COVID-19.

The genes are TRBV21-1 and TRBJ2-3; TRBD2, the table's D call, lacks a check against the DNA. TRBV21-1 is an annotated pseudogene. This CDR3 comprises 15 residues. The CDR3 nucleotides are TGTGCCAGCAGCAAAGCGGGAGTTGGGACAGATACGCAGTATTTT. This codes for CASSKAGVGTDTQYF.

This clone has just one count. The chain has TRBV10-3 and TRBJ2-2, with D perhaps TRBD1 (5 bases). Trimming took 7 bases from V and 3 from J, leaving 9 bases between them. The CDR3 is 13 amino acids. Germline CDR1 and CDR2: ENHRY and SYGVKD. This CDR3 is CAIKGRDTGELFF. Here the CDR3 DNA reads TGTGCCATCAAGGGCAGGGACACCGGGGAGCTGTTTTTT.

The chain joins TRBV7-9 to TRBJ1-6; the match to TRBD1 covers 7 bases. From germline, CDR1 is SEHNR and CDR2 FQNEAQ (reference sequence). This CDR3 has 14 residues. Losses at the gene ends were 4 bases for V and 7 bases for J; bases not matched to a gene: 4. The CDR3 DNA reads TGTGCCAGCAGCTACGGGACAGAAAATTCACCCCTCCACTTT. This encodes CASSYGTENSPLHF.

The chain has TRBV3-1 (or the pseudogene TRBV3-2) and TRBJ2-1; tentatively, D is TRBD1 (6 bases). The V gene's germline CDR1 is LGHDT and CDR2 YNNKEL (reference sequence). The germline V and J ends were trimmed by 4 bases and 9 bases, with 10 bases remaining between them. The CDR3 runs to 12 residues. CDR3 amino acids: CASSPIGGEQFF. CDR3 coding DNA: TGTGCCAGCAGCCCAATAGGGGGTGAGCAGTTCTTC.

The chain uses TRBV20-1 and TRBJ1-1; D gene ambiguous. Germline V gives CDR1 DFQATT, CDR2 SNEGSKA (reference sequence). The V gene lost 5 bases and the J gene lost 2 bases, with 3 bases spanning the gap. The CDR3 runs 10 residues. The CDR3 DNA sequence: TGCAGTGCTCTCAACACTGAAGCTTTCTTT. Amino acids: CSALNTEAFF.

CDR3 nucleotide sequence: TGCAGTGCCCGTCGGGGGACCCAGTACTTC. This sequence encodes CSARRGTQYF. The V call is TRBV20-1, the J call TRBJ2-5; D is perhaps TRBD2 (5 bases). The V and J ends lost 6 bases and 7 bases respectively, with 9 bases between them. CDR3 size: 10 residues. Germline lookup yields CDR1 DFQATT and CDR2 SNEGSKA (reference sequence).

This clone was observed a few times. This chain connects TRBV30 to TRBJ1-4; D ambiguous. Trimming left V 1 base short and J 3 bases short, with 9 bases between. CDR1 is GTSNPN, CDR2 SVGIG, per germline (reference sequence). The CDR3 runs to 14 residues. CDR3 coding DNA: TGTGCCTGGAGTGCGAGGGTCCCTAATGAAAAACTGTTTTTT. Its translation is CAWSARVPNEKLFF.

The V call is TRBV12-3 or TRBV12-4, the J call TRBJ1-2, with D tentatively TRBD1 (5 bases). Trimming removed 3 bases at V and 3 bases at J, with 8 bases between. The CDR3 runs 13 residues. The DNA for the CDR3 is TGTGCCAGCAGTTTGGGGGGGGACTATGGCTACACCTTC. It codes for CASSLGGDYGYTF.

This clone was picked up one time. The chain joins TRBV6-1 to TRBJ2-1, with a tentative D call TRBD2 (6 bases). V lost 1 base, J lost 2 bases, and 15 bases lay in between. Germline lookup yields CDR1 MNHNS and CDR2 SASEGT. CDR3 length equals 17 residues. The CDR3 sequence is CASSEEGGAPPYNEQFF. The CDR3 DNA is TGTGCCAGCAGTGAAGAAGGCGGGGCTCCCCCCTACAATGAGCAGTTCTTC.

A word on this clone: The sample holds other DNA sequences that translate to the same CDR3. The rearrangement uses TRBV27 and TRBJ1-1, with TRBD1 identical over 7 bases. The CDR3 has 13 amino acids. Unmatched junction bases numbered 2, after V lost 2 bases and J lost 5 bases. Germline values: CDR1 MNHEY, CDR2 SMNVEV (reference sequence). In nucleotides, the CDR3 is TGTGCCAGCAGTTTAAGCAGGGGGACTGAAGCTTTCTTT. It translates to CASSLSRGTEAFF.

The chain has TRBV28 and TRBJ2-7; 9 nucleotides agree with TRBD2. Germline assignment: CDR1 MDHEN and CDR2 SYDVKM. V shed 6 bases, J shed 6 bases, and the junction held 12 bases outside the gene matches. The CDR3 sequence is 15 residues long. CDR3 residues: CASRVWSSGITEQYF. The CDR3 nucleotides are TGTGCCAGCAGAGTATGGTCTAGCGGGATAACCGAGCAGTACTTC.

The chain is built from TRBV28 and TRBJ2-7; 10 nucleotides line up with TRBD1. The CDR3 runs 15 residues. V dropped 6 bases and J dropped 3; count of bases not matched to a gene: 8. Per the germline V gene, CDR1 is MDHEN and CDR2 is SYDVKM. CDR3 nucleotides: TGTGCCAGCAGCCGTCCCGGGACAGGGGACTACGAGCAGTACTTC. This gives the protein CASSRPGTGDYEQYF.

The genes are TRBV4-1 and TRBJ1-1; 8 positions match TRBD1. Germline CDR1 is MGHRA and CDR2 is YSYEKL. The length of the CDR3 is 14 residues. J was trimmed by 11 bases and V by 1 base; bases with no gene match: 9. The CDR3 loop reads CASSQVFTGGQAFF. The CDR3, as DNA: TGCGCCAGCAGCCAAGTTTTCACAGGGGGACAGGCTTTCTTT.

This chain connects TRBV10-3 to TRBJ2-3; TRBD2 matches at 10 bases. Germline V gives CDR1 ENHRY, CDR2 SYGVKD. The CDR3 runs to 15 residues. V shed 6 bases, J shed 2 bases, and the junction held 5 bases outside the gene matches. The CDR3 bases are TGTGCCATCAGCCGGACTAGCGGACACACAGATACGCAGTATTTT. Translation: CAISRTSGHTDTQYF.

The chain recombines TRBV7-8 with TRBJ2-1; TRBD2 agrees at 12 bases. The CDR3 contains 19 residues. The junction had 19 bases not matched to a gene; V was cut back by 6 bases and J by 7 bases. CDR1 SGHVS and CDR2 FQNEAQ come from the germline V gene. CDR3 region: CASSRDREEGLAGPNEQFF. In DNA form, the CDR3 reads TGTGCCAGCAGTAGGGACAGGGAAGAAGGACTAGCGGGACCGAATGAGCAGTTCTTC.

V gene TRBV2 combines with J gene TRBJ2-2, with 8 bases aligning to TRBD2. V shed 6 bases and J 4 bases; nucleotides not matched to a gene: 10. The CDR3 is made up of 16 amino acids. Germline assignment: CDR1 SNHLY and CDR2 FYNNEI. The CDR3 DNA reads TGTGCCAGCAGCAGAGAAGGTCTAGCGGGCACCGGGGAGCTGTTTTTT. This sequence encodes CASSREGLAGTGELFF.